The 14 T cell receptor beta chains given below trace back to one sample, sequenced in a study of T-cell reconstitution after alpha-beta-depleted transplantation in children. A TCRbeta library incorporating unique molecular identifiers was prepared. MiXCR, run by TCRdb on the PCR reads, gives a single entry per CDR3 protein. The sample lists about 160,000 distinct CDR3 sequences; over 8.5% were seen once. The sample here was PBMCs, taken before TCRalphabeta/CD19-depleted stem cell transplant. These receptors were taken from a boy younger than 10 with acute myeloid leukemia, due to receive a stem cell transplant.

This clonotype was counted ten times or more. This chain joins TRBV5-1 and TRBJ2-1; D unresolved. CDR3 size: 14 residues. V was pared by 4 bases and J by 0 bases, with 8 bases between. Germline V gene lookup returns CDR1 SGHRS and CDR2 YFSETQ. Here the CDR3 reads CASSVGPSYNEQFF. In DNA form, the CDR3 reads TGCGCCAGCAGCGTGGGTCCCTCCTACAATGAGCAGTTCTTC.

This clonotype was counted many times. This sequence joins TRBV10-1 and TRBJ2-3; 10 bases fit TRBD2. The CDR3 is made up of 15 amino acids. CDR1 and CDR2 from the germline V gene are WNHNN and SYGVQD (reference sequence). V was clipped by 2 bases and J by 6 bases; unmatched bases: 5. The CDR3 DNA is TGCGCCAGCAGTGAGGCGGGTAGCGGGAGGGATACGCAGTATTTT. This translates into CASSEAGSGRDTQYF.

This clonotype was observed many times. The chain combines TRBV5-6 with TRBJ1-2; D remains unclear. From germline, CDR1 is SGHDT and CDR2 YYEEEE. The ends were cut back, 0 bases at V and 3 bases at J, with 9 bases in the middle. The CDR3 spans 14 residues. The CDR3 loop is CASSLGADYYGYTF. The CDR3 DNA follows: TGTGCCAGCAGCTTGGGGGCGGATTACTATGGCTACACCTTC. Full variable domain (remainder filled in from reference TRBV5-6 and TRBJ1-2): DAGVTQSPTHLIKTRGQQVTLRCSPKSGHDTVSWYQQALGQGPQFIFQYYEEEERQRGNFPDRFSGHQFPNYSSELNVNALLLGDSALYLCASSLGADYYGYTFGSGTRLTVV.

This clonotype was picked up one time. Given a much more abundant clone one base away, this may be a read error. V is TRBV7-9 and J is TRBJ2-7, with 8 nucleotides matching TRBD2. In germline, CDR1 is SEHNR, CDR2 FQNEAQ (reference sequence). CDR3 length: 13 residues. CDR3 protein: CASSSGSIYVQYF. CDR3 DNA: TGTGCCAGCAGCAGCGGGAGTATTTACGTGCAGTACTTC.

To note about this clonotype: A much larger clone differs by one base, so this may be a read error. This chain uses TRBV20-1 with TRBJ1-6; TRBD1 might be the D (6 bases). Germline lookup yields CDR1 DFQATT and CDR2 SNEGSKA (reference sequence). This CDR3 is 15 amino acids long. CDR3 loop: CSAIGGARSDSPHHF. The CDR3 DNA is TGCAGTGCCATAGGGGGGGCGAGGAGTGATTCACCCCACCACTTT.

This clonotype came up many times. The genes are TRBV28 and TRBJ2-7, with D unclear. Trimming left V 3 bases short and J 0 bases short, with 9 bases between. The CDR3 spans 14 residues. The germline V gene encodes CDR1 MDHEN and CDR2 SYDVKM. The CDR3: CASSLSIISYEQYF. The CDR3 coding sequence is TGTGCCAGCAGTTTGTCCATTATCTCCTACGAGCAGTACTTC.

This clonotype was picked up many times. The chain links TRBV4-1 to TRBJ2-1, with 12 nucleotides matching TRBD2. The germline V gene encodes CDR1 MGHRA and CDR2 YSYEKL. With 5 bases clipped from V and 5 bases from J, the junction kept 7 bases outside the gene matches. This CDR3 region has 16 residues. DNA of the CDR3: TGCGCCAGCAGCTTCAGACTAGCGGGGGACCACAATGAGCAGTTCTTC. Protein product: CASSFRLAGDHNEQFF.

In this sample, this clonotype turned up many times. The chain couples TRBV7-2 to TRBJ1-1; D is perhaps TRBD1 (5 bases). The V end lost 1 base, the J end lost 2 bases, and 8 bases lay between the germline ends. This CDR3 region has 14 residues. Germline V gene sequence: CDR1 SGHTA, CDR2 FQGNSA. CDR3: CASSLVGTNTEAFF. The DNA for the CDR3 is TGTGCCAGCAGCTTAGTAGGGACTAACACTGAAGCTTTCTTT.

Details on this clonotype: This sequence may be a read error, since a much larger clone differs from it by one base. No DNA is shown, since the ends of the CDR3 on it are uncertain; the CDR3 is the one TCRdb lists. CDR3 loop: CASSVGDGSNYGYPF. The chain combines TRBV9 with TRBJ1-2. Counting both end residues, the CDR3 totals 15 amino acids. CDR1 and CDR2 from the germline V gene are SGDLS and YYNGEE.

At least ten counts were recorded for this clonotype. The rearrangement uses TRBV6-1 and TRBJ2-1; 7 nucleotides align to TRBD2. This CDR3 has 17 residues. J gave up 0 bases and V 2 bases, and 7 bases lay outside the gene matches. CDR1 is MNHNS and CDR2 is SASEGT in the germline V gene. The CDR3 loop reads CASSEMAGAYSYNEQFF. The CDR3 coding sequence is TGTGCCAGCAGTGAAATGGCGGGAGCCTACTCCTACAATGAGCAGTTCTTC.

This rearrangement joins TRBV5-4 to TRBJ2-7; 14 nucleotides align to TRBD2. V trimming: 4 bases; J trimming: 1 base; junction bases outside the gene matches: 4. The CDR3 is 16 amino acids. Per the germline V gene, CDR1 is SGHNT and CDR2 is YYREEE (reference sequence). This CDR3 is CASSPGTSGGSYEQYV. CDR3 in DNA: TGTGCCAGCAGCCCAGGGACTAGCGGGGGATCCTACGAGCAGTACGTC.

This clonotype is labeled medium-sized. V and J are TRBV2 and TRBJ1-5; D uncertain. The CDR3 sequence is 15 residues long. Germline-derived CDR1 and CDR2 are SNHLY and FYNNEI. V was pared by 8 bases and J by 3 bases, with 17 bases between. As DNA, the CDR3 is TGTGCCAGCGGGCGGGGTGGCACCGACAATCAGCCCCAGCATTTT. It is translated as CASGRGGTDNQPQHF. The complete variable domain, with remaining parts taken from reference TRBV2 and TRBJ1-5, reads EPEVTQTPSHQVTQMGQEVILRCVPISNHLYFYWYRQILGQKVEFLVSFYNNEISEKSEIFDDQFSVERPDGSNFTLKIRSTKLEDSAMYFCASGRGGTDNQPQHFGDGTRLSIL.

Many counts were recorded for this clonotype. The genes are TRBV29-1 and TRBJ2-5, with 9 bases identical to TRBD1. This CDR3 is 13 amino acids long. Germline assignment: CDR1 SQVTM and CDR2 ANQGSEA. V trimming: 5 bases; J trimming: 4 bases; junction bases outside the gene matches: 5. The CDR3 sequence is CSVSTGGRETQYF. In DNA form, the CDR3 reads TGCAGCGTTTCGACAGGGGGAAGAGAGACCCAGTACTTC.

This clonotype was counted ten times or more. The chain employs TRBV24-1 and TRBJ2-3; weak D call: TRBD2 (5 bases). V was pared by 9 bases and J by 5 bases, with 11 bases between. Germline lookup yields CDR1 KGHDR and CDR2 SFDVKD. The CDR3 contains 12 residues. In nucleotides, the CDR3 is TGTGCCACCGGTGGCCGGGAAGATACGCAGTATTTT. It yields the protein CATGGREDTQYF.